This T cell receptor beta chain came from a study of lymphopenia after photon versus proton radiotherapy. Data came from immunoSEQ multiplex PCR; TCRdb stores just in-frame clones and leaves some out. The sample holds roughly 25,000 clones, roughly 90% seen once. With V trimmed by 0 bases and J by 4 bases, 5 bases remained unmatched. This CDR3 is built from 15 residues. Germline CDR1 reads LGHNA; CDR2 reads YSLEER. V gene TRBV4-3 combines with J gene TRBJ1-2; 7 bases fit TRBD1. This receptor was taken from a woman between 45 and 60 years old with cholangiocarcinoma. The material sequenced was peripheral blood, taken from a patient treated with photon-based radiotherapy. CDR3 amino acids: CASSQDLGGGYGYTF. The CDR3 DNA follows: TGCGCCAGCAGCCAAGATTTAGGGGGCGGCTATGGCTACACCTTC.